This T cell receptor beta chain was profiled in a study of cytomegalovirus exposure and HLA in healthy donors. Study conclusions and caveats: As immune exposure information, only CMV serostatus was available. The presence/absence work took it that sequencing depth was about the same across donors.

Nominally healthy donors provided the samples, though records likely missed some immune exposures. The CDR3 has 16 amino acids. V trimming: 1 base; J trimming: 5 bases; junction bases outside the gene matches: 9. Germline CDR1 and CDR2: SGHTA and FQGNSA. PCR employed 60 Vbeta and 13 Jbeta primers. Measured with immunoSEQ multiplex PCR; TCRdb has only the in-frame clones, and not every one. The sample yields approximately 50,000 clones, of which the top ten take up roughly a sixth. Of note for this clone: Its target is unknown.

Sequencing used PBMCs. This sequence joins TRBV7-2 and TRBJ1-2, with 8 bases lining up with TRBD1. This receptor was taken from a male donor in good health and CMV-seronegative. This chain's CDR3 is CASSLGGGQVSYGYTF. The CDR3 DNA reads TGTGCCAGCAGCTTAGGGGGGGGACAGGTATCATATGGCTACACCTTC.